These 19 T cell receptor beta chains were sequenced from one sample in a study of identical twins. TCRdb ran MiXCR on the 5' RACE reads and lists one entry per CDR3 protein. Seen here are approximately 1.8 million distinct CDR3 sequences, around 33% observed once, and the top ten hold 0.25% to 0.3%. Sequenced input: cord blood. The receptors originated from a newborn girl in good health.

The CDR3 region has the DNA TGCAGTGCTAGGGCGGGGACAGTCTATAATTCACCCCTCCACTTT. Translation gives CSARAGTVYNSPLHF. The J gene is TRBJ1-6, the V gene TRBV20-1; 7 bases agree with TRBD1. Germline loops: CDR1 DFQATT, CDR2 SNEGSKA (reference sequence). The CDR3 covers 15 residues. The V segment lost 3 bases and the J segment 3 bases; nucleotides outside the gene matches: 5.

V and J are TRBV18 and TRBJ2-5; D unresolved. Trimming took off 3 bases at V and 5 bases at J, with 13 bases between the two ends. The germline CDR1 and CDR2 sequences are KGHSH and LQKENI. This CDR3 has 14 amino acids. CDR3 sequence reads: CASSPSFVSETQYF. CDR3 sequence (DNA): TGTGCCAGCTCACCGTCGTTCGTCAGCGAGACCCAGTACTTC.

This clonotype was counted at least ten times. The chain has TRBV29-1 and TRBJ1-2; 10 bases are a match to TRBD1. Germline CDR1 SQVTM, CDR2 ANQGSEA. Trimming cost V 6 bases and J 4 bases; bases outside gene matches: 2. This CDR3 comprises 12 residues. The DNA for the CDR3 is TGCAGCGTACGGACAGGGGGCTATGGCTACACCTTC. Translation gives CSVRTGGYGYTF.

The V and J genes are TRBV6-6 and TRBJ2-5; 8 bases line up with TRBD1. The CDR3 extends over 13 amino acids. V was clipped by 10 bases and J by 5 bases; unmatched bases: 9. In germline, CDR1 is MNHNY, CDR2 SVGAGI (reference sequence). The CDR3 loop is CATRDRHWETQYF. The CDR3 DNA reads as TGTGCCACCAGGGACAGGCATTGGGAGACCCAGTACTTC.

This clonotype has just a few counts. The chain has TRBV5-6 and TRBJ2-4; D may be TRBD1 (5 bases). The better agreement between TRBJ2-7 and the DNA end casts doubt on the J call. There are 15 residues in the CDR3. Germline lookup yields CDR1 SGHDT and CDR2 YYEEEE. CDR3 protein: CASSLSAGWAYEQYF. The CDR3 DNA reads TGTGCCAGCAGTTTGTCGGCAGGGTGGGCCTACGAGCAGTACTTC.

J is TRBJ2-1 and V is TRBV12-3 or TRBV12-4, with D possibly TRBD2 on 7 matching bases. The ends were cut back, 3 bases at V and 7 bases at J, with 16 bases in the middle. CDR3 length: 15 amino acids. CDR3 DNA: TGTGCCAGCAGTTTTGGGGGGGCCCTATTAAATGAGCAGTTCTTC. This gives the protein CASSFGGALLNEQFF.

The chain links TRBV20-1 to TRBJ2-1; perhaps D is TRBD1 or TRBD2 (6 bases each). CDR3 length: 14 amino acids. V gave up 6 bases and J gave up 3 bases, with 15 bases separating them. Germline CDR1 DFQATT, CDR2 SNEGSKA (reference sequence). Here the CDR3 reads CSATGTSFYNEQFF. The DNA of the CDR3 is TGCAGTGCAACAGGGACTTCTTTCTACAATGAGCAGTTCTTC.

The V gene is TRBV3-1, the J gene TRBJ1-5; 8 bases agree with TRBD1. The CDR3 is 19 residues long. The V and J ends lost 3 bases and 0 bases, in that order; junction bases with no gene match: 13. Germline-derived CDR1 and CDR2 are LGHDT and YNNKEL (reference sequence). CDR3 residues: CASSHLRDRRPHSNQPQHF. The CDR3 DNA follows: TGTGCCAGCAGCCACCTCCGGGACAGGAGGCCCCATAGCAATCAGCCCCAGCATTTT. Full variable domain (outside the CDR3, taken from reference TRBV3-1 and TRBJ1-5): DTAVSQTPKYLVTQMGNDKSIKCEQNLGHDTMYWYKQDSKKFLKIMFSYNNKELIINETVPNRFSPKSPDKAHLNLHINSLELGDSAVYFCASSHLRDRRPHSNQPQHFGDGTRLSIL.

This clonotype was observed at least ten times. The rearrangement joins TRBV21-1 to TRBJ2-7; TRBD1, the D gene given by the table, was not confirmed from the DNA. TRBV21-1 is a pseudogene. CDR3 length equals 14 residues. The CDR3: CASSTWRFVDEQYF. In nucleotides, the CDR3 is TGTGCCAGCAGCACGTGGCGCTTTGTGGACGAGCAGTACTTC.

Ten or more counts support this clonotype. J is TRBJ2-5 and V is TRBV12-3 or TRBV12-4, with D perhaps given as TRBD1 or TRBD2 (5 bases each). The V end was cut by 6 bases, the J end by 4 bases, with 18 bases between. The CDR3 contains 15 residues. This chain's CDR3 is CASSIPGRSPETQYF. CDR3 bases: TGTGCCAGCAGCATACCGGGACGGTCACCAGAGACCCAGTACTTC.

The chain is built from TRBV2 and TRBJ2-7, with 11 bases that match TRBD2. The CDR3 covers 15 residues. Germline values: CDR1 SNHLY, CDR2 FYNNEI. Trimming cost V 5 bases and J 2 bases; bases outside gene matches: 5. CDR3 coding DNA: TGTGCCAGCAGTAACGCTAGCGGGAGGCCCTACGAGCAGTACTTC. It yields the protein CASSNASGRPYEQYF.

As for this clonotype: This clone may be a read error of a much larger clone one base away. CDR3 bases: TGCGCCTGCAGCTTTTTCTTTCAGGTGGAGAAGACCCAGTACTTC. Translation gives CACSFFFQVEKTQYF. This chain joins TRBV5-1 and TRBJ2-5, with no clear D. This CDR3 is built from 15 residues. Germline CDR1 SGHRS, CDR2 YFSETQ. Combining the CDR3 with reference TRBV5-1 and TRBJ2-5 gives the whole variable domain KAGVTQTPRYLIKTRGQQVTLSCSPISGHRSVSWYQQTPGQGLQFLFEYFSETQRNKGNFPGRFSGRQFSNSRSEMNVSTLELGDSALYLCACSFFFQVEKTQYFGPGTRLLVL.

This clonotype was seen a few times. The J gene is TRBJ1-1, the V gene TRBV18; D perhaps matches TRBD1 (5 bases). The CDR3 has 16 residues. CDR1 is KGHSH and CDR2 is LQKENI in the germline V gene. The V and J ends lost 1 base and 0 bases respectively, with 12 bases between them. The CDR3 DNA is TGTGCCAGCTCACCACGGGGACCGACTATGAACACTGAAGCTTTCTTT. Translated, it gives CASSPRGPTMNTEAFF.

The genes are TRBV20-1 and TRBJ2-7, with a possible D match to TRBD1 (5 bases). The germline V gene encodes CDR1 DFQATT and CDR2 SNEGSKA (reference sequence). The CDR3 is 16 amino acids. V was trimmed by 6 bases and J by 0 bases, leaving 21 bases between them. The CDR3 nucleotides are TGCAGTGCCATCCCTTTGGTCAGGGCGGTCTCCTACGAGCAGTACTTC. This sequence encodes CSAIPLVRAVSYEQYF.

This clonotype showed up just once. The chain couples TRBV14 to TRBJ2-7; D unresolved. The J call may be wrong; the DNA end is better matched by TRBJ2-5. CDR3 size: 14 residues. Germline CDR1 SGHDN, CDR2 FVKESK. The CDR3 spells CASSQETVFGTQYF. CDR3 DNA sequence: TGTGCCAGCAGCCAAGAGACGGTATTCGGGACCCAGTACTTC.

The genes are TRBV5-4 and TRBJ1-1; D is possibly TRBD1 (5 bases). Trimming left V 1 base short and J 6 bases short, with 13 bases between. The germline gives CDR1 SGHNT, CDR2 YYREEE (reference sequence). This CDR3 has 14 amino acids. The CDR3 DNA follows: TGTGCCAGCAGCTTGCGGGACTTTAACGCTGAAGCTTTCTTT. Translating gives CASSLRDFNAEAFF.

J is TRBJ1-2 and V is TRBV6-6, with D unresolved. V was clipped by 0 bases and J by 10 bases, with 3 bases between them. This CDR3 comprises 10 residues. Germline V gene lookup returns CDR1 MNHNY and CDR2 SVGAGI (reference sequence). The chain's CDR3 is CASSYSDYTF. The CDR3 DNA is TGTGCCAGCAGTTACTCTGACTACACCTTC.

The V and J genes are TRBV5-1 and TRBJ1-1; 7 bases line up with TRBD1. CDR1 and CDR2 from the germline V gene are SGHRS and YFSETQ. The length of the CDR3 is 13 residues. With 2 bases clipped from V and 4 bases from J, the junction kept 2 bases outside the gene matches. The CDR3 coding sequence is TGCGCCAGCAGCTTCAGGGGGGCCACTGAAGCTTTCTTT. It codes for CASSFRGATEAFF.

In this sample, this clonotype turned up a few times. The V gene is TRBV11-1, the J gene TRBJ1-6, with D possibly TRBD1 on 5 matching bases. Trimming cost V 5 bases and J 7 bases, with 12 bases left between them. Per the germline V gene, CDR1 is SGHAT and CDR2 is FQDESV (reference sequence). The CDR3 loop spans 14 amino acids. The CDR3 nucleotides read TGTGCCAGCAGCCCCTCTGGGGACAATTCACCCCTCCACTTT. It yields the protein CASSPSGDNSPLHF.